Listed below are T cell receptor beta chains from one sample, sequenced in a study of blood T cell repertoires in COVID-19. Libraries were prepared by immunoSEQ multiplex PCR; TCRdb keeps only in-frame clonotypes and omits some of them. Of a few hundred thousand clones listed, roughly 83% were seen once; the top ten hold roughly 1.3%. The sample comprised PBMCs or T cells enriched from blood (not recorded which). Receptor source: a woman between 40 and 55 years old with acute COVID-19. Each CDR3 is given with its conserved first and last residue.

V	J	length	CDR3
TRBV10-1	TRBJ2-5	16	CASSGILAGNQETQYF
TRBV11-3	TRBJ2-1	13	CASGASGWDEQFF
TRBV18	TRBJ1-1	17	CASSPLLLTGEKTEAFF
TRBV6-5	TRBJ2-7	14	CASSRGRGPYEQYF
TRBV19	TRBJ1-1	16	CASKGQGASVNTEAFF
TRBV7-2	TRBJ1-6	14	CASSGGALASPLHF
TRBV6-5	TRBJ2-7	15	CASRESAGSSYEQYF
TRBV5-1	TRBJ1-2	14	CASSSIQGAYGYTF
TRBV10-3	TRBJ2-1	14	CAISGTGVINEQFF
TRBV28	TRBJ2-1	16	CASSLVSSGRYNEQFF
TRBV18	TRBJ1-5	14	CASSSDRGVQPQHF
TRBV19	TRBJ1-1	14	CASRGRGMNTEAFF
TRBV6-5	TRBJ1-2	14	CASSWRRGNYGYTF
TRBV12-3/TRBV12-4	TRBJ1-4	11	CASTYGGKLFF
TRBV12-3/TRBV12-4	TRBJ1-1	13	CASSHGGLTEAFF
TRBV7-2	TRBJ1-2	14	CASSRTGSFYGYTF
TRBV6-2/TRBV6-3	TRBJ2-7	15	CASSPGVTSSYEQYF
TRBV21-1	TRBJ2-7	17	CASRIPSGTSPPYEQYF
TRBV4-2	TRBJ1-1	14	CASSSLPRNTEAFF
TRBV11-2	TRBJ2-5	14	CASSLIQGQETQYF
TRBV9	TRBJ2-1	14	CASSSRDRVDEQFF
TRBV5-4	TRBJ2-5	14	CASSLGTEKETQYF
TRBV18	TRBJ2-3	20	CASSPRRTSGRDAGTDTQYF
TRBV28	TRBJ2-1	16	CASSSLAGGSYNEQFF
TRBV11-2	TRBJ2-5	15	CASRGTSGGMDTQYF
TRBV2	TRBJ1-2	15	CASSRQGLMDYGYTF
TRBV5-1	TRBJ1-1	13	CASSLYGTLGAFF
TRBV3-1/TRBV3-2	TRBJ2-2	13	CASSQNQGGELFF
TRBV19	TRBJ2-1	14	CASSSLAGTNEQFF
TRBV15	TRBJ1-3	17	CATSRDGQAISGNTIYF
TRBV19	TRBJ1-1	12	CASRPTGAEAFF
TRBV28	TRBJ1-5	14	CASSSTGSNQPQHF
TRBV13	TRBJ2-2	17	CASSFPPGRMETGELFF
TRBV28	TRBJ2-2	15	CASSSGQGGTGELFF
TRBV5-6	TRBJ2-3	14	CASSLASSTDTQYF
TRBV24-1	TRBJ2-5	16	CATSDSWGTGIETQYF
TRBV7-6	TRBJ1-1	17	CASSFYPQGERDTEAFF
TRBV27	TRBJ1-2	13	CASSQGTGGGYTF
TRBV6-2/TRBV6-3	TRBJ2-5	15	CASSRTSGGKETQYF
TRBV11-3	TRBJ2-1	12	CASSQSYNEQFF
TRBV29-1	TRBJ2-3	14	CSVDPSGDTYTQYF
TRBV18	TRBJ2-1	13	CASSEGNHNEQFF
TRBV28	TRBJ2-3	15	CASTHPTSATDTQYF
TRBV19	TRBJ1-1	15	CASSPTGGRSTEAFF
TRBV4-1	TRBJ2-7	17	CASSQDSRSGGGYEQYF
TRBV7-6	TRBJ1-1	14	CASSLAAGDTEAFF
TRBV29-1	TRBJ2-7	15	CSVGDAGAGTYEQYF
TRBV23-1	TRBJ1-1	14	CASSRGDRGWVAFF
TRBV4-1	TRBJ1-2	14	CASSQGQGPDGYTF
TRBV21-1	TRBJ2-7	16	CASSSGLAGNNYEQYF
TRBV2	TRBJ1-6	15	CASSEAAGISTPLHF
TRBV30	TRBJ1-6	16	CAWSTPGDMGNSPLHF
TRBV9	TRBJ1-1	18	CASSVSSQTGIANTEAFF
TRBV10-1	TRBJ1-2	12	CASSGDRVRYTF
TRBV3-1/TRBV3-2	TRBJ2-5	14	CASRYRGLSETQYF
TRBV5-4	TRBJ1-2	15	CASSGGQGVDYGYTF
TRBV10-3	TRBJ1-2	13	CAISEGGTYGYTF
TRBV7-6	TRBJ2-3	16	CASSLRLAGGTDTQYF
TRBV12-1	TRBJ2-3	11	CASTCTDTQYF
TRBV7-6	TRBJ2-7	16	CASSSLAGDPSYEQYF